These T cell receptor beta chains were read from a single sample in a study of beta chain features in type 1 diabetes. Libraries were prepared by immunoSEQ multiplex PCR; TCRdb keeps only in-frame clonotypes and omits some of them. The repertoire has roughly 340,000 clones, about 13% of them found once; the top ten carry 0.013% to 0.015%. Material: naive CD4+ T cells from blood. The source of these receptors is a woman aged 18 to 35 with type 1 diabetes. Each CDR3 is given with its conserved first and last residue. Fields, in order: J gene, D gene, clone size, V gene, CDR3 DNA, CDR3 protein. The D gene is left open where the match is weak. Not all rows give a size; the values are once, few, many and, for expanded clones, a class.

TRBJ1-1 NA NA TRBV18 TGTGCCAGCTCACCTCCGGGAGGTTGGAACACTGAAGCTTTCTTT CASSPPGGWNTEAFF
TRBJ2-1 TRBD1 few TRBV5-1 TGCGCCAGCAGCTTGGGGGACAGAGGTGGCAATGAGCAGTTCTTC CASSLGDRGGNEQFF
TRBJ2-1 TRBD2 NA TRBV18 TGTGCCAGCTCTCCCGGGACTAGCTACCCCAATGAGCAGTTCTTC CASSPGTSYPNEQFF
TRBJ2-1 NA NA TRBV4-1 TGCGCCAGCAGAACCATAGCGGACTCCTACAATGAGCAGTTCTTC CASRTIADSYNEQFF
TRBJ2-5 NA few TRBV4-1 TGCGCCAGCAGCCAAGGGCAGTACCAAGAGACCCAGTACTTC CASSQGQYQETQYF
TRBJ2-1 TRBD2 few TRBV7-8 TGTGCCAGCAGCTTATTGGCTAGCGGGAGTAGTAATGAGCAGTTCTTC CASSLLASGSSNEQFF
TRBJ2-1 NA few TRBV6-5 TGTGCCAGCAGCTTGCGTTACAATGAGCAGTTCTTC CASSLRYNEQFF
TRBJ2-7 TRBD2 NA TRBV14 TGTGCCAGCAGCCAAATTAGCGGGAGAGGCACCGAGCAGTACTTC CASSQISGRGTEQYF
TRBJ1-5 NA few TRBV28 TGTGCCAGCACCCCGGGTGGACACTTCAATCAGCCCCAGCATTTT CASTPGGHFNQPQHF
TRBJ1-5 NA few TRBV30 TGTGCCTGGAGTGTGCAGAATCAGCCCCAGCATTTT CAWSVQNQPQHF
TRBJ2-7 TRBD2 few TRBV23-1 TGCGCCAGCAGTCAAATGACTAGCGGGAGGCAGACGAGGGAGCAGTACTTC CASSQMTSGRQTREQYF
TRBJ1-2 TRBD1 NA TRBV4-2 TGTGCCAGCAGCCCGAGGACAGGGACGGACGGCTACACCTTC CASSPRTGTDGYTF
TRBJ2-3 NA NA TRBV25-1 TGTGCCAGCAAACAGGGTAACACAGATACGCAGTATTTT CASKQGNTDTQYF
TRBJ1-1 NA few TRBV10-3 TGTGCCACCAAACGACGGGAGGACGGGGGCACTGAAGCTTTCTTT CATKRREDGGTEAFF
TRBJ2-1 TRBD2 few TRBV7-2 TGTGCCAGCAGCTTCCGGGAGGGCCCCTACAATGAGCAGTTCTTC CASSFREGPYNEQFF
TRBJ2-1 NA many TRBV14 TGTGCCAGCAGCCAAGATCCGAGCGGTAAGCAGTTCTTC CASSQDPSGKQFF
TRBJ2-1 NA NA TRBV27 TGTGCCACCTTCAGCGTCCGCGGGACTCCCTACAATGAGCAGTTCTTC CATFSVRGTPYNEQFF
TRBJ2-2 TRBD2 few TRBV30 TGTGCCTGGAAGGGACTAGCGGTGAACACCGGGGAGCTGTTTTTT CAWKGLAVNTGELFF
TRBJ2-6 TRBD1 few TRBV28 TGTGCCAGCGTCAGGGGGAGCTCTGGGGCCAACGTCCTGACTTTC CASVRGSSGANVLTF
TRBJ1-5 NA NA TRBV5-8 TGTGCCAGCAGCTTCGGTCAGCGGCCCCAGCATTTT CASSFGQRPQHF
TRBJ2-5 TRBD2 NA TRBV5-4 TGTGCCAGCAGCTCTGGGGGGGAGGGTAGAAAGACCCAGTACTTC CASSSGGEGRKTQYF
TRBJ2-5 TRBD2 few TRBV11-2 TGTGCCAGCAGCCTAAACGGACTAGCGGGAGGAGAGACCCAGTACTTC CASSLNGLAGGETQYF
TRBJ2-5 TRBD2 few TRBV9 TGTGCCAGCCTGCCCGGACTAGTGGGGACCCAGTACTTC CASLPGLVGTQYF
TRBJ1-1 NA few TRBV7-9 TGTGCCAGCAGCCCGGTAAGGGGGGGACGAAGCACTGAAGCTTTCTTT CASSPVRGGRSTEAFF
TRBJ1-1 TRBD1 NA TRBV2 TGTGCCAGCATGGCAGGGGGACCAAACACTGAAGCTTTCTTT CASMAGGPNTEAFF
TRBJ2-7 TRBD2 NA TRBV4-1 TGCGCCAGCAGCCAAGTGGCACTAGCGGGAACAATCACTTACGAGCAGTACTTC CASSQVALAGTITYEQYF
TRBJ2-1 TRBD2 few TRBV11-2 TGTGCCAGCAGCCCATTAGCGGGAGCTCCCGAGCAGTTCTTC CASSPLAGAPEQFF
TRBJ2-7 TRBD1 NA TRBV10-3 TGTGCCATTCAGGATGGACAGGGAGGTTACGAGCAGTACTTC CAIQDGQGGYEQYF
TRBJ2-2 NA few TRBV11-3 TGTGCCAGCAGCTTAGGTTCCACGAACACCGGGGAGCTGTTTTTT CASSLGSTNTGELFF
TRBJ2-7 NA few TRBV19 TGTGCCAGTGGGGACACCTCCTACGAGCAGTACTTC CASGDTSYEQYF
TRBJ1-2 TRBD1 NA TRBV11-2 TGTGCCAGCAGCCGAGGGACAGGGAGCTATGGCTACACCTTC CASSRGTGSYGYTF
TRBJ2-7 TRBD2 NA TRBV7-9 TGTGCCAGCACGGCTAGCGGGTCAGGGGAGCAGTACTTC CASTASGSGEQYF
TRBJ1-1 NA few TRBV14 TGTGCCAGCAGGCGGACAGTTGACCCGACTACTGAAGCTTTCTTT CASRRTVDPTTEAFF
TRBJ2-1 TRBD2 few TRBV9 TGTGCCAGCAGCGAGGGGGAAGCGGGAGTGTATGAGCAGTTCTTC CASSEGEAGVYEQFF
TRBJ1-4 NA few TRBV29-1 TGCAGCGTTGGTAGCGGACCACGGGAAAAACTGTTTTTT CSVGSGPREKLFF
TRBJ1-2 NA NA TRBV25-1 TGTGCCAGCAGTGCAAGCAGGGGTGGCTACACCTTC CASSASRGGYTF
TRBJ2-1 NA NA TRBV6-6 TGTGCCAGCAGTTACTCGATAGAAACCTACAATGAGCAGTTCTTC CASSYSIETYNEQFF
TRBJ2-1 NA once TRBV7-7 TGTGCCAGCAGCTTAAGAGGCGTGAGCTCCTACAATGAGCAGTTCTTC CASSLRGVSSYNEQFF
TRBJ2-7 NA NA TRBV14 TGTGCCAGCAGCCAAAAGATGGTTGGGTTATACAGAACTCACTACGAGCAGTACTTC CASSQKMVGLYRTHYEQYF
TRBJ2-1 TRBD2 NA TRBV19 TGTGCCAGTAGATCGGGACTAGCGGGAGGCCCCCCGACCTCCTACAATGAGCAGTTCTTC CASRSGLAGGPPTSYNEQFF
TRBJ1-4 NA NA TRBV29-1 TGCAGCGTGGAACAGGGAGGAAAACTGTTTTTT CSVEQGGKLFF
TRBJ2-7 TRBD1 few TRBV28 TGTGCCAGCACCGAGGACAGGGCCTACGAGCAGTACTTC CASTEDRAYEQYF
TRBJ2-1 NA few TRBV4-2 TGTGCCAGCAGCCAAGCCCGTGAAGCTGAGCAGTTCTTC CASSQAREAEQFF
TRBJ1-3 NA NA TRBV7-9 TGTGCCAGCAGCTTTTCTCTTCGAAACACCATATATTTT CASSFSLRNTIYF
TRBJ2-3 TRBD2 few TRBV5-1 TGCGCCAGCCACAGGACTAGCGGGAGGGCCAATACAGATACGCAGTATTTT CASHRTSGRANTDTQYF
TRBJ2-7 TRBD1 NA TRBV11-2 TGTGCCAGCAGCTTAGATCCCCGACAGGGGACCACCTACGAGCAGTACTTC CASSLDPRQGTTYEQYF
TRBJ2-3 TRBD2 NA TRBV18 TGTGCCAGCTCTCGCTTGCTAGCGGGGTCCACAGATACGCAGTATTTT CASSRLLAGSTDTQYF
TRBJ2-5 NA few TRBV5-1 TGCGCCAGCAGCTTGGAAGGGGTACTTCGGGAGACCCAGTACTTC CASSLEGVLRETQYF
TRBJ2-5 TRBD1 NA TRBV6-5 TGTGCCAGCAGTGACAGGGCAGTGGAGACCCAGTACTTC CASSDRAVETQYF
TRBJ2-1 NA NA TRBV14 TGTGCCAGCAGCCAATGGGCTACCGCTACCTACAATGAGCAGTTCTTC CASSQWATATYNEQFF
TRBJ2-3 NA few TRBV5-4 TGTGCCACCCGGGGTGATACGCAGTATTTT CATRGDTQYF
TRBJ2-3 NA few TRBV28 TGTGCCAGCAGTTGGTCCTTTGGGGAGAGGACAGATACGCAGTATTTT CASSWSFGERTDTQYF
TRBJ2-1 TRBD2 NA TRBV18 TGTGCCAGCTCACCAAGACGGGAGGGATACAATGAGCAGTTCTTC CASSPRREGYNEQFF